Reported below is one T cell receptor beta chain. This clone's antigen is unknown. No clone much larger than this one lies a single base away; base qualities are absent. Libraries were prepared through the immunoSEQ multiplex PCR assay. For TCR sequencing, RNA was extracted from every sample and reverse transcribed into cDNA to serve as template. SuperScript III was used for first-strand cDNA synthesis, primed with a 2:1 mix of oligo-dT and random hexamers. A synthetic immune receptor repertoire was used to assess amplification bias, and residual bias was removed computationally. Concerning the study's data processing: Raw reads were preprocessed to remove errors, and CDR3 was defined by IMGT conventions from the conserved cysteine to phenylalanine. Clonality was computed as 1 minus the Shannon entropy, with the entropy normalized by log2 of the number of productive unique TCRs. Whether each scalp clone was CD4 or CD8 was inferred by checking scalp TCRbeta sequences against the CD4 and CD8 repertoires from sorted blood. TCRdb re-hosts the immuneACCESS table, in-frame sequences only. Its copies lack some clones; in the studies checked, an unresolved V gene accounts for under half of them, and the cause for the rest is not known. That table supplies the V and J calls and clone size; D and trimming were determined from the DNA. The table for this sample lists 210,000 or so clones; around 66% of them were counted only once. Together, the top ten hold 1.2% of the sample.

This entry is derived from a study of CD8+ T cells in alopecia areata (dated by TCRdb to 2017 to 2018). About the full investigation: The treated patients took part in an open-label pilot trial in which moderate-to-severe alopecia areata was treated with oral tofacitinib at 5 to 10 mg twice daily. In treated patients, disease severity was measured using the SALT score, which gives the percentage of scalp surface area affected. Human TCRbeta sequencing covered scalp tissue and sorted CD4+ and CD8+ peripheral blood T cells from patchy and totalis/universalis alopecia areata patients and healthy controls. RNA was obtained with the PAXgene miRNA kit for fixed scalp, the miRNeasy kit for PBMCs, and the RNeasy kit for mouse skin. Clonality in the scalp was compared among normal scalp (n=4), patchy alopecia areata scalp (n=8), and alopecia totalis/universalis scalp (n=8). High-throughput TCRbeta sequencing was used to examine T cell clonal expansion in alopecia areata in both the C3H/HeJ mouse model and human patients. Tofacitinib was given for 6 to 18 months, followed by 6 months of follow-up off drug to assess delayed response and recurrence. immunoSEQ multiplex PCR using 35 Vbeta forward primers and 13 Jbeta reverse primers was used to amplify TCRbeta CDR3 regions. Tofacitinib-treated patients had biopsies at baseline and at 4 and 24 weeks of treatment, with a later scalp biopsy in several patients.

General findings and caveats noted by the study authors: With tofacitinib, both scalp clonality and the number of expanded CD8+ clones among the top 100 scalp clones went down significantly. Unlike mouse skin, which is dominated by gammadelta T cells, normal human skin has resident alphabeta T cells that are also sequenced, and this complicates analysis of the scalp TCR repertoire. Many expanded lesional clones persisted in scalp and blood during tofacitinib treatment, which may partly explain relapse after stopping treatment. Higher clonality and more expanded CD8+ clones were observed in lesional scalp than in normal scalp, particularly in alopecia totalis/universalis, a finding suggestive of antigenic drive. The treated cohort was small, with a single nonresponder, so links between baseline CD8+ expansion and response need larger studies. Compared with mice, TCR sequences shared between patients were less clear, possibly partly because of HLA diversity across the patient population.

According to the study, the label for this sample's treatment or condition signals: oral pan-JAK inhibitor, 5-10 mg twice daily. Lesional scalp punch biopsies and peripheral blood were collected from alopecia areata patients. PBMCs were separated by density centrifugation and stained for CD3, CD4 and CD8, after which CD4+ and CD8+ T cells were sorted on a FACSAria. Trimming takes 5 bases from V and 5 bases from J, and the germline ends sit 4 bases apart. The CDR3 holds 10 amino acids from the cysteine to the phenylalanine. Only CDR3 DNA remains: 30 bases, in frame from the first base. As encoded in the germline V gene (reference sequence), CDR1 is SEHNR while CDR2 is FQNEAQ.

Here the chain combines TRBV7-9 and TRBJ2-7; no D segment can be confidently identified. Specimen: CD4+ T cells sorted from blood, collected around week 44, from a patient treated with tofacitinib. The receptor was isolated from a human donor with alopecia areata. Here is the DNA: TGTGCCAGCAGCCCAAACGAGCAGTACTTC. The resulting protein is CASSPNEQYF.